What follows describes a single TCR beta chain. This record belongs to a study of blood T cell repertoires in COVID-19. As for the study in general: Samples of COVID-19 (acute and convalescent) were obtained from the United States, Italy and Spain. Sources were T cells, B-cell-depleted T cells, or PBMCs; the material itself was cDNA or gDNA.

J lost 4 bases, V lost 7 bases, and 6 bases had no gene match. There are 14 residues in the CDR3. The V gene's germline CDR1 is SGHRS and CDR2 YFSETQ. Original data processing: Estimated nucleated cell counts came from reference gene primer amplification. Method: immunoSEQ multiplex PCR; TCRdb's copy keeps in-frame clones and lacks some. V, J and clone size were drawn from that table, and D and trimming were deduced from the DNA. The table lists about 140,000 clones, about four fifths of them singletons. The rearrangement links TRBV5-1 to TRBJ2-2, with 8 bases fitting TRBD1. This TCR came from a human donor in a cohort sampled during active COVID-19. Material: peripheral blood. CDR3: CASGPTGVTGELFF. The DNA for the CDR3 is TGCGCCAGCGGTCCGACAGGGGTCACCGGGGAGCTGTTTTTT.